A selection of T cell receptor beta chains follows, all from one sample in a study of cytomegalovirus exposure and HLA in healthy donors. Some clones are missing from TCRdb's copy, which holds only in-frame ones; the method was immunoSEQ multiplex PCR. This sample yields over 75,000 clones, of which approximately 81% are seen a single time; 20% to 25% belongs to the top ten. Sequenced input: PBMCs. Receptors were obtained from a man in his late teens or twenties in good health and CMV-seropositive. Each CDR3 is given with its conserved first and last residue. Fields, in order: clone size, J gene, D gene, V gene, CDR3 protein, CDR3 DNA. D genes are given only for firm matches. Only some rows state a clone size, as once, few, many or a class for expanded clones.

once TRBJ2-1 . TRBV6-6 CASSPRNEQFF TGTGCCAGCAGTCCCCGGAATGAGCAGTTCTTC
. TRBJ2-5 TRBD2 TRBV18 CASSRQGGRSETQYF TGTGCCAGCTCACGGCAGGGCGGGAGGTCGGAGACCCAGTACTTC
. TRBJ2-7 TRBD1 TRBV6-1 CASSEFGTGPYEQYF TGTGCCAGCAGTGAATTCGGGACAGGTCCCTACGAGCAGTACTTC
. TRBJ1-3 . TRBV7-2 CASSPGTEGNTIYF TGTGCCAGCAGCCCTGGGACTGAAGGAAACACCATATATTTT
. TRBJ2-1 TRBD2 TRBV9 CASSPGPRTSGRALNEQFF TGTGCCAGCAGCCCGGGCCCTCGGACTAGCGGGAGGGCCCTCAATGAGCAGTTCTTC
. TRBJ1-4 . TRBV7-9 CASSLERQSQSREKLFF TGTGCCAGCAGCTTAGAACGACAGTCCCAATCTAGGGAAAAACTGTTTTTT
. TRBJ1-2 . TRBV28 CASGSGTGGHGYTF TGTGCCAGCGGATCCGGGACCGGGGGTCATGGCTACACCTTC
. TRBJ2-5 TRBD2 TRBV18 CASSLGLAGGSLQETQYF TGTGCCAGCTCATTAGGACTAGCCGGCGGGTCCTTACAAGAGACCCAGTACTTC
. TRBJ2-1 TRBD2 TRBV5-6 CASSFLAGGNNEQFF TGTGCCAGCAGCTTCCTAGCGGGAGGGAACAATGAGCAGTTCTTC
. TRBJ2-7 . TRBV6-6 CASSEWGDLYEQYF TGTGCCAGCAGTGAGTGGGGGGACCTCTACGAGCAGTACTTC
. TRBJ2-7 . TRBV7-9 CASSLAQGPNYEQYF TGTGCCAGCAGCTTAGCCCAGGGGCCCAACTACGAGCAGTACTTC
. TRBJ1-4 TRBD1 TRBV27 CASSYRTGMKVFF TGTGCCAGCAGTTATCGGACAGGGATGAAAGTGTTTTTT
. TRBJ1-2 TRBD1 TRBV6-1 CASSVGTGLSYGYTF TGTGCCAGCAGTGTTGGGACAGGGCTCAGCTATGGCTACACCTTC
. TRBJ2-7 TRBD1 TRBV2 CASSESGQGYEQYF TGTGCCAGCAGTGAATCAGGACAGGGCTACGAGCAGTACTTC
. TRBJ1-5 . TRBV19 CATAQGPGYSNQPQHF TGTGCCACCGCCCAGGGGCCCGGTTATAGCAATCAGCCCCAGCATTTT
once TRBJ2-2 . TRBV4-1 CASSQGAVSNTGELFF TGCGCCAGCAGCCAAGGGGCCGTTTCGAACACCGGGGAGCTGTTTTTT
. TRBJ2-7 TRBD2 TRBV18 CASSHNGLEGKYEQYF TGTGCCAGCTCACATAACGGACTAGAGGGAAAATACGAGCAGTACTTC
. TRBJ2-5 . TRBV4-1 CASSRRSTEETQYF TGCGCCAGCAGCCGCCGCTCGACAGAAGAGACCCAGTACTTC
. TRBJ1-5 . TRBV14 CASSQGVGGSNQPQHF TGTGCCAGCAGCCAAGGGGTAGGAGGGAGCAATCAGCCCCAGCATTTT
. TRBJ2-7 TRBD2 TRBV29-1 CSVGGGESGFYEQYF TGCAGCGTTGGGGGAGGGGAGAGCGGATTCTACGAGCAGTACTTC
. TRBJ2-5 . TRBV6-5 CASSRPAEETQYF TGTGCCAGCAGCCGCCCCGCGGAAGAGACCCAGTACTTC
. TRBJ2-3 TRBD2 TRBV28 CASRLGGGRGDTQYF TGTGCCAGCAGGCTCGGCGGCGGGAGGGGGGATACGCAGTATTTT
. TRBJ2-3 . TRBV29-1 CSAAASTDTQYF TGCAGCGCCGCAGCGAGCACAGATACGCAGTATTTT
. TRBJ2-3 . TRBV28 CATGTPSPGNTDTQYF TGTGCCACTGGAACTCCCAGTCCAGGGAACACAGATACGCAGTATTTT
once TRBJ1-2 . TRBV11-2 CASSSITGGRNYGYTF TGTGCCAGCAGCTCAATTACGGGGGGTAGGAACTATGGCTACACCTTC
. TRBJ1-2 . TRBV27 CASSFSGARNYGYTF TGTGCCAGCAGTTTTTCCGGCGCGAGGAACTATGGCTACACCTTC
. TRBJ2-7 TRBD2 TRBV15 CATSRGLAGGIYEQYF TGTGCCACCAGCAGGGGACTAGCGGGAGGCATCTACGAGCAGTACTTC
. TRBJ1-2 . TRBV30 CAWSPRLRGPPYGYTF TGTGCCTGGAGCCCCCGGCTCAGGGGCCCACCTTATGGCTACACCTTC
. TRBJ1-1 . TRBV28 CASSLLGQGYTEAFF TGTGCCAGCAGTTTACTGGGTCAGGGGTACACTGAAGCTTTCTTT
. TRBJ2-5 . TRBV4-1 CASSVGENYATQYF TGCGCCAGCAGCGTCGGGGAGAATTACGCGACCCAGTACTTC